A selection of T cell receptor beta chains follows, all from one sample in a study of PD-L1 blockade in urothelial cancer. Method: immunoSEQ multiplex PCR; TCRdb's copy keeps in-frame clones and lacks some. The table includes just under 45,000 clones, more than 75% detected once. The sequencing used PBMCs, collected around atezolizumab (anti-PD-L1) treatment. All receptors derive from a woman aged 55-69 years with urothelial cancer. Each CDR3 is given with its conserved first and last residue. Each record gives: D gene, V gene, clone size, J gene, CDR3 DNA, CDR3 protein. The D gene is left open where the match is weak. Only some rows state a clone size, as once, few, many or a class for expanded clones.

>TRBD1|TRBV29-1|once|TRBJ2-3
TGCAGCGCCCCTGACAGGGGCGGAGATACGCAGTATTTT
CSAPDRGGDTQYF
>.|TRBV7-9|.|TRBJ2-5
TGTGCCAGCAGCTTAGGGCAGGCGGGGGAGACCCAGTACTTC
CASSLGQAGETQYF
>.|TRBV27|.|TRBJ1-2
TGTGCCAGCAGCCTGACAGGAATCTATGGCTACACCTTC
CASSLTGIYGYTF
>.|TRBV4-1|.|TRBJ1-3
TGCGCCAGCAGCCAACTGATAGAATCTGGAAACACCATATATTTT
CASSQLIESGNTIYF
>.|TRBV7-2|.|TRBJ1-1
TGTGCCAGCAGCTTGCGATACACTGAAGCTTTCTTT
CASSLRYTEAFF
>.|TRBV9|.|TRBJ2-7
TGTGCCAGCAGCGACAGGGATTCCGAGCAGTACTTC
CASSDRDSEQYF
>TRBD2|TRBV5-4|.|TRBJ2-1
TGTGCCAGCAGCTTGGGAACTAGCGGCTACAATGAGCAGTTCTTC
CASSLGTSGYNEQFF
>TRBD1|TRBV18|.|TRBJ2-7
TGTGCCAGCTCACCGGGCCCTAGCTTGGGACAGCACTTC
CASSPGPSLGQHF
>.|TRBV11-2|.|TRBJ1-1
TGTGCCAGCAGACTCAGGATAGTCACTGAAGCTTTCTTT
CASRLRIVTEAFF
>TRBD1|TRBV5-1|.|TRBJ2-2
TGCGCCAGCAGCTCAGGGGGCTCGGGCACCGGGGAGCTGTTTTTT
CASSSGGSGTGELFF
>TRBD1|TRBV28|.|TRBJ2-7
TGTGCCAGCAGTACAGGACAGGGTTCGTACGAGCAGTACTTC
CASSTGQGSYEQYF
>TRBD1|TRBV7-2|.|TRBJ1-6
TGTGCCAGCAGCTTAGTACCCCCAGGGGGCCTTGCTAATTCACCCCTCCACTTT
CASSLVPPGGLANSPLHF
>.|TRBV18|.|TRBJ1-2
TGTGCCAGCTCACCACCGAGGGCCCTTGGCTATGGCTACACCTTC
CASSPPRALGYGYTF
>TRBD2|TRBV4-2|few|TRBJ2-3
TGTGCCAGCAGCCAAGATCGCGGGGGGGGCACAGATACGCAGTATTTT
CASSQDRGGGTDTQYF
>.|TRBV6-1|once|TRBJ1-2
TGTGCCAGCAGTGAAGCACTGACAGCCATCTATGGCTACACCTTC
CASSEALTAIYGYTF
>.|TRBV29-1|.|TRBJ1-3
TGCAGCGTAAGGACAGTAGCAAACACCATATATTTT
CSVRTVANTIYF
>TRBD2|TRBV9|.|TRBJ2-3
TGTGCCAGCAGCGCCTCGGGTAGCGGGATCCACACAGATACGCAGTATTTT
CASSASGSGIHTDTQYF
>TRBD1|TRBV7-3|.|TRBJ1-3
TGTGCCAGCAGCCCGCAGGGGGGTGGAAACACCATATATTTT
CASSPQGGGNTIYF
>.|TRBV7-2|.|TRBJ2-2
TGTGCCAGCAGCCCGACTCAGGGGAGCACCGGGGAGCTGTTTTTT
CASSPTQGSTGELFF
>.|TRBV7-2|.|TRBJ2-3
TGTGCCAGCAGCCCTTTCCCTAGCACAGATACGCAGTATTTT
CASSPFPSTDTQYF
>.|TRBV14|.|TRBJ1-2
TGTGCCAGCAGCCAAGCAGTTTCCTATGGCTACACCTTC
CASSQAVSYGYTF
>TRBD1|TRBV19|.|TRBJ1-5
TGTGCCAGTAGTCCCCGGAGACAGGGCCTAAATCAGCCCCAGCATTTT
CASSPRRQGLNQPQHF
>.|TRBV6-5|.|TRBJ1-5
TGTGCCAGCAGTCCTGGCTCCAATCAGCCCCAGCATTTT
CASSPGSNQPQHF
>TRBD1|TRBV19|.|TRBJ1-4
TGTGCCAGTAGAAGACAGGGGTTAAATGAAAAACTGTTTTTT
CASRRQGLNEKLFF
>TRBD1|TRBV7-6|.|TRBJ1-2
TGTGCCAGCAGCTTAGGGTTGCCAGGGGGCGATGGCTACACCTTC
CASSLGLPGGDGYTF
>TRBD2|TRBV4-3|.|TRBJ2-3
TGCGCCAGCAGCCAATCCCTAGCGGGGGGCACAGATACGCAGTATTTT
CASSQSLAGGTDTQYF
>TRBD1|TRBV28|few|TRBJ1-5
TGTGCCAGCAGTGGGACAGGGGGCATGTGGGTAAGTCAGCCCCAGCATTTT
CASSGTGGMWVSQPQHF
>.|TRBV7-9|few|TRBJ1-2
TGTGCCAGCAGCCCGCAAGCCTATGGCTACACCTTC
CASSPQAYGYTF
>.|TRBV25-1|.|TRBJ2-7
TGTGCCAGCAGTGAAGGGGGCACGCAGGGGCTGTACTTC
CASSEGGTQGLYF
>.|TRBV25-1|few|TRBJ1-4
TGTGCCAGCAGTGAGGGCAGGGTGGGGAATGAAAAACTGTTTTTT
CASSEGRVGNEKLFF
>TRBD1|TRBV13|.|TRBJ1-2
TGTGCCAGCAGCTCGGGACAGGGGCTTTATGGCTACACCTTC
CASSSGQGLYGYTF
>.|TRBV18|.|TRBJ2-1
TGTGCCAGCTCACCACCGAGGGGAGGCGGACTGTACAATGAGCAGTTCTTC
CASSPPRGGGLYNEQFF
>.|TRBV14|.|TRBJ2-7
TGTGCCAGCAGCCAAGGGCAGGGCGCCTACGAGCAGTACTTC
CASSQGQGAYEQYF
>TRBD2|TRBV5-1|.|TRBJ2-1
TGCGCCAGCAGCTTCTCGGGGGGTAGCGGGAGGATCATGCACAATGAGCAGTTCTTC
CASSFSGGSGRIMHNEQFF
>TRBD1|TRBV29-1|once|TRBJ2-7
TGCAGCGTCGAACACATGGACAGGGGTCCCTACGAGCAGTACTTC
CSVEHMDRGPYEQYF
>TRBD1|TRBV5-1|once|TRBJ2-3
TGCGCCAGCAGCTTGGAGGGGGCCTTTATCACAGATACGCAGTATTTT
CASSLEGAFITDTQYF
>TRBD1|TRBV10-3|.|TRBJ1-1
TGTGCCATCAGGGAGACAGGGATTGACACTGAAGCTTTCTTT
CAIRETGIDTEAFF
>.|TRBV7-2|.|TRBJ1-2
TGTGCCAGCAGCCCCCAGACAGGAATAAACTATGGCTACACCTTC
CASSPQTGINYGYTF
>TRBD1|TRBV7-9|.|TRBJ1-2
TGTGCCAGCAGCAACAGGGGGCAAGTGACGAGCTACACCTTC
CASSNRGQVTSYTF
>TRBD1|TRBV28|.|TRBJ2-7
TGTGCCAGCAGACGGACGGGACAGGGGGCCCCCCACTTC
CASRRTGQGAPHF
>TRBD1|TRBV18|.|TRBJ2-3
TGTGCCAGCTCACGCCGACAGGGGACAGATACGCAGTATTTT
CASSRRQGTDTQYF
>.|TRBV5-4|.|TRBJ1-2
TGTGCCAGCAGCCCGGCGGGGGGCGACTATGGCTACACCTTC
CASSPAGGDYGYTF
>.|TRBV2|.|TRBJ2-7
TGTGCCAGCAGTGCCTTACTGGAGGGCGAGCAGTACTTC
CASSALLEGEQYF
>.|TRBV7-9|.|TRBJ2-7
TGTGCCAGCAGCGTAACAGGGCCCTACGAGCAGTACTTC
CASSVTGPYEQYF
>.|TRBV6-5|.|TRBJ1-3
TGTGCCAGCAGTTACGGAGGGGAACTAGGAAACACCATATATTTT
CASSYGGELGNTIYF
>.|TRBV4-1|.|TRBJ1-5
TGCGCCAGCAGCCAAGTGGTCGTTGAAAAGGACAGTGAGAATCAGCCCCAGCATTTT
CASSQVVVEKDSENQPQHF
>.|TRBV7-2|.|TRBJ1-4
TGTGCCAGCAGCTATCGCGGGGTTAATGAAAAACTGTTTTTT
CASSYRGVNEKLFF
>TRBD1|TRBV11-3|.|TRBJ2-1
TGTGCCAGCAGCTACCCCGGGACAGGGTCCAATGAGCAGTTCTTC
CASSYPGTGSNEQFF
>.|TRBV5-5|.|TRBJ2-7
TGTGCCAGCAGCCGCCCAGTAGGGAGCTCCTACGAGCAGTACTTC
CASSRPVGSSYEQYF
>TRBD1|TRBV7-9|.|TRBJ1-2
TGTGCCAGCAGTATTGACAGGGCTAGGAGTGGCTACACCTTC
CASSIDRARSGYTF
>.|TRBV11-2|.|TRBJ1-6
TGTGCCAGCAGCCTCCATTGGTCCCTCCTAGGCTCACCCCTCCACTTT
CASSLHWSLLGSPLHF
>TRBD2|TRBV15|.|TRBJ2-2
TGTGCCACCACCTGGCGCGGGGGGCAGGGGAGGGGACGGAACACCGGGGAGCTGTTTTTT
CATTWRGGQGRGRNTGELFF
>TRBD1|TRBV19|.|TRBJ1-5
TGTGCCAGTAGTAGTGGGGGACAGGCTTTCGGCAATCAGCCCCAGCATTTT
CASSSGGQAFGNQPQHF
>TRBD1|TRBV28|few|TRBJ1-2
TGTGCCAGCACGCGACAGGGGAACTATGGCTACACCTTC
CASTRQGNYGYTF